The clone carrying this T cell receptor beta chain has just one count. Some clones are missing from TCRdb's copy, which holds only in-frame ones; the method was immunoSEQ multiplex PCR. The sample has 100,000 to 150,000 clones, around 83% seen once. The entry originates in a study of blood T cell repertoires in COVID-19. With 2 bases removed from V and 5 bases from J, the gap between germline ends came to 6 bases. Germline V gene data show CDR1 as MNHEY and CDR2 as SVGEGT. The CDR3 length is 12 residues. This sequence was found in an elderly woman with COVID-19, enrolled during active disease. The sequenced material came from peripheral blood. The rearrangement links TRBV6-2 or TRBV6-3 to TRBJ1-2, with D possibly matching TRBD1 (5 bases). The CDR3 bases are TGTGCCAGCAGTTACCGACAGTATGGCTACACCTTC. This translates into CASSYRQYGYTF.